These T cell receptor beta chains were read from a single sample in a study of response to subunit inactivated influenza vaccine. TCRdb reanalysed the RT-PCR reads using MiXCR and keeps one entry per CDR3 protein. The table includes some 640,000 distinct CDR3 sequences, approximately 15% detected once. Sequences were derived from PBMCs from blood, sampled less than 15 days before vaccination. These TCRs come from a man in his forties or fifties who received an inactivated influenza vaccine. CDR3s include the opening cysteine and the closing phenylalanine or tryptophan. D genes are given only for firm matches. Size values are once, few and many counts, or a class for expanded clones, and some rows have none.

clone_size	v_call	j_call	d_call	cdr3_nt	cdr3_aa
.	TRBV5-1	TRBJ2-7	.	TGCGCCAGCAGCCCGGGGACCGCATCCCATTACGAGCAGTACTTC	CASSPGTASHYEQYF
.	TRBV29-1	TRBJ1-1	TRBD1	TGCAGCGTGCGGACAGGGGGACGTGCTTTCTTT	CSVRTGGRAFF
.	TRBV24-1	TRBJ2-1	.	TGTGCCACCAGTGATCCAACAGGGAATGAGCAGTTCTTC	CATSDPTGNEQFF
many	TRBV5-1	TRBJ2-2	.	TGCGCCAGCAGCCAAGGGACCAGTACTGGGGAGCTGTTTTTT	CASSQGTSTGELFF
.	TRBV2	TRBJ2-4	.	TGTGCCAGCAGTGAAGCGGGGGGGCTAGACATTCAGTACTTC	CASSEAGGLDIQYF
once	TRBV5-1	TRBJ2-3	TRBD2	TGCGCCAGCAGCTCGGGACTAGCGGGAATAGATACGCAGTATTTT	CASSSGLAGIDTQYF
few	TRBV7-8	TRBJ2-5	.	TGTGCCAGCAGCTTGCCCACGAGCCGGGAGAAGACCCAGTACTTC	CASSLPTSREKTQYF
few	TRBV6-1	TRBJ2-4	TRBD2	TGTGCCAGCAGCGCCGGGACTAGCGGGACCAAAAACATTCAGTACTTC	CASSAGTSGTKNIQYF
few	TRBV3-1	TRBJ2-3	TRBD2	TGTGCCAGCAGCCAAGAAGGAGCTAGCGGGGGTCGCGCGCAGTATTTT	CASSQEGASGGRAQYF
.	TRBV30	TRBJ1-2	.	TGTGCCCGGAGGGGCAGCTACTATGGCTACACCTTC	CARRGSYYGYTF
many	TRBV6-1	TRBJ2-3	TRBD2	TGTGCCAGCAGTCCGACTAGCGGGAGTCCAGATACGCAGTATTTT	CASSPTSGSPDTQYF
.	TRBV6-5	TRBJ2-2	TRBD2	TGTGCCAGCAGTTTCCTAGCGGTGGGGGTCACCGGGGAGCTGTTTTTT	CASSFLAVGVTGELFF
.	TRBV10-3	TRBJ2-1	.	TGTGCCATCACTCCCGGGGGAAACAATGAGCAGTTCTTC	CAITPGGNNEQFF
.	TRBV6-5	TRBJ2-3	.	TGTGCCAGCAGTTACTTAATGGGATCCAATACAGATACGCAGTATTTT	CASSYLMGSNTDTQYF
few	TRBV19	TRBJ2-1	TRBD1	TGTGCCAGTAGTATATCGGTGGGGACAGGGCGGCGAAATGAGCAGTTCTTC	CASSISVGTGRRNEQFF
many	TRBV15	TRBJ2-7	.	.	CATSSTSQGYEQYF
few	TRBV29-1	TRBJ2-7	.	TGCAGCGTGGAACCTTTGGGGGCCTCCTACGAGCAGTACTTC	CSVEPLGASYEQYF
.	TRBV20-1	TRBJ1-1	.	TGCAGTGCCCAGAGGGACCGAGCGAACACTGAAGCTTTCTTT	CSAQRDRANTEAFF
.	TRBV7-9	TRBJ2-5	.	TGTGCCAGCAGCTTAGAGGAGTCTAGGCGGGAGACCCAGTACTTC	CASSLEESRRETQYF
.	TRBV6-2/TRBV6-3	TRBJ2-1	TRBD2	TGTGCCAGCAGTTACGCCCTCCTAGCGGGAAATGAGCAGTTCTTC	CASSYALLAGNEQFF
.	TRBV7-2	TRBJ2-3	.	TGTGCCAGCAGCAGCGCCGGGACACAAACAGATACGCAGTATTTT	CASSSAGTQTDTQYF
.	TRBV19	TRBJ2-2	.	TGTGCCAGTAGTATAGGCCGGTCCTCGCGCACCGGGGAGCTGTTTTTT	CASSIGRSSRTGELFF
few	TRBV5-1	TRBJ2-5	.	TGCGCCAGCAGCTTGCCGGTGGGGGCCTTCCAAGAGACCCAGTACTTC	CASSLPVGAFQETQYF
.	TRBV20-1	TRBJ1-5	.	TGCAGTGCTAGGGGTCTTAATAGCAATCAGCCCCAGCATTTT	CSARGLNSNQPQHF
.	TRBV6-1	TRBJ2-2	.	TGTGCCAGCACTGAAGTCGGAGGGGGAGCCACCGGGGAGCTGTTTTTT	CASTEVGGGATGELFF
few	TRBV4-3	TRBJ1-1	.	TGCGCCAGCAGCCAAGATTTAGAGACTGAAGCTTTCTTT	CASSQDLETEAFF
few	TRBV2	TRBJ2-3	.	TGTGCCAGCGCCTGGGGAGGCACAGATACGCAGTATTTT	CASAWGGTDTQYF